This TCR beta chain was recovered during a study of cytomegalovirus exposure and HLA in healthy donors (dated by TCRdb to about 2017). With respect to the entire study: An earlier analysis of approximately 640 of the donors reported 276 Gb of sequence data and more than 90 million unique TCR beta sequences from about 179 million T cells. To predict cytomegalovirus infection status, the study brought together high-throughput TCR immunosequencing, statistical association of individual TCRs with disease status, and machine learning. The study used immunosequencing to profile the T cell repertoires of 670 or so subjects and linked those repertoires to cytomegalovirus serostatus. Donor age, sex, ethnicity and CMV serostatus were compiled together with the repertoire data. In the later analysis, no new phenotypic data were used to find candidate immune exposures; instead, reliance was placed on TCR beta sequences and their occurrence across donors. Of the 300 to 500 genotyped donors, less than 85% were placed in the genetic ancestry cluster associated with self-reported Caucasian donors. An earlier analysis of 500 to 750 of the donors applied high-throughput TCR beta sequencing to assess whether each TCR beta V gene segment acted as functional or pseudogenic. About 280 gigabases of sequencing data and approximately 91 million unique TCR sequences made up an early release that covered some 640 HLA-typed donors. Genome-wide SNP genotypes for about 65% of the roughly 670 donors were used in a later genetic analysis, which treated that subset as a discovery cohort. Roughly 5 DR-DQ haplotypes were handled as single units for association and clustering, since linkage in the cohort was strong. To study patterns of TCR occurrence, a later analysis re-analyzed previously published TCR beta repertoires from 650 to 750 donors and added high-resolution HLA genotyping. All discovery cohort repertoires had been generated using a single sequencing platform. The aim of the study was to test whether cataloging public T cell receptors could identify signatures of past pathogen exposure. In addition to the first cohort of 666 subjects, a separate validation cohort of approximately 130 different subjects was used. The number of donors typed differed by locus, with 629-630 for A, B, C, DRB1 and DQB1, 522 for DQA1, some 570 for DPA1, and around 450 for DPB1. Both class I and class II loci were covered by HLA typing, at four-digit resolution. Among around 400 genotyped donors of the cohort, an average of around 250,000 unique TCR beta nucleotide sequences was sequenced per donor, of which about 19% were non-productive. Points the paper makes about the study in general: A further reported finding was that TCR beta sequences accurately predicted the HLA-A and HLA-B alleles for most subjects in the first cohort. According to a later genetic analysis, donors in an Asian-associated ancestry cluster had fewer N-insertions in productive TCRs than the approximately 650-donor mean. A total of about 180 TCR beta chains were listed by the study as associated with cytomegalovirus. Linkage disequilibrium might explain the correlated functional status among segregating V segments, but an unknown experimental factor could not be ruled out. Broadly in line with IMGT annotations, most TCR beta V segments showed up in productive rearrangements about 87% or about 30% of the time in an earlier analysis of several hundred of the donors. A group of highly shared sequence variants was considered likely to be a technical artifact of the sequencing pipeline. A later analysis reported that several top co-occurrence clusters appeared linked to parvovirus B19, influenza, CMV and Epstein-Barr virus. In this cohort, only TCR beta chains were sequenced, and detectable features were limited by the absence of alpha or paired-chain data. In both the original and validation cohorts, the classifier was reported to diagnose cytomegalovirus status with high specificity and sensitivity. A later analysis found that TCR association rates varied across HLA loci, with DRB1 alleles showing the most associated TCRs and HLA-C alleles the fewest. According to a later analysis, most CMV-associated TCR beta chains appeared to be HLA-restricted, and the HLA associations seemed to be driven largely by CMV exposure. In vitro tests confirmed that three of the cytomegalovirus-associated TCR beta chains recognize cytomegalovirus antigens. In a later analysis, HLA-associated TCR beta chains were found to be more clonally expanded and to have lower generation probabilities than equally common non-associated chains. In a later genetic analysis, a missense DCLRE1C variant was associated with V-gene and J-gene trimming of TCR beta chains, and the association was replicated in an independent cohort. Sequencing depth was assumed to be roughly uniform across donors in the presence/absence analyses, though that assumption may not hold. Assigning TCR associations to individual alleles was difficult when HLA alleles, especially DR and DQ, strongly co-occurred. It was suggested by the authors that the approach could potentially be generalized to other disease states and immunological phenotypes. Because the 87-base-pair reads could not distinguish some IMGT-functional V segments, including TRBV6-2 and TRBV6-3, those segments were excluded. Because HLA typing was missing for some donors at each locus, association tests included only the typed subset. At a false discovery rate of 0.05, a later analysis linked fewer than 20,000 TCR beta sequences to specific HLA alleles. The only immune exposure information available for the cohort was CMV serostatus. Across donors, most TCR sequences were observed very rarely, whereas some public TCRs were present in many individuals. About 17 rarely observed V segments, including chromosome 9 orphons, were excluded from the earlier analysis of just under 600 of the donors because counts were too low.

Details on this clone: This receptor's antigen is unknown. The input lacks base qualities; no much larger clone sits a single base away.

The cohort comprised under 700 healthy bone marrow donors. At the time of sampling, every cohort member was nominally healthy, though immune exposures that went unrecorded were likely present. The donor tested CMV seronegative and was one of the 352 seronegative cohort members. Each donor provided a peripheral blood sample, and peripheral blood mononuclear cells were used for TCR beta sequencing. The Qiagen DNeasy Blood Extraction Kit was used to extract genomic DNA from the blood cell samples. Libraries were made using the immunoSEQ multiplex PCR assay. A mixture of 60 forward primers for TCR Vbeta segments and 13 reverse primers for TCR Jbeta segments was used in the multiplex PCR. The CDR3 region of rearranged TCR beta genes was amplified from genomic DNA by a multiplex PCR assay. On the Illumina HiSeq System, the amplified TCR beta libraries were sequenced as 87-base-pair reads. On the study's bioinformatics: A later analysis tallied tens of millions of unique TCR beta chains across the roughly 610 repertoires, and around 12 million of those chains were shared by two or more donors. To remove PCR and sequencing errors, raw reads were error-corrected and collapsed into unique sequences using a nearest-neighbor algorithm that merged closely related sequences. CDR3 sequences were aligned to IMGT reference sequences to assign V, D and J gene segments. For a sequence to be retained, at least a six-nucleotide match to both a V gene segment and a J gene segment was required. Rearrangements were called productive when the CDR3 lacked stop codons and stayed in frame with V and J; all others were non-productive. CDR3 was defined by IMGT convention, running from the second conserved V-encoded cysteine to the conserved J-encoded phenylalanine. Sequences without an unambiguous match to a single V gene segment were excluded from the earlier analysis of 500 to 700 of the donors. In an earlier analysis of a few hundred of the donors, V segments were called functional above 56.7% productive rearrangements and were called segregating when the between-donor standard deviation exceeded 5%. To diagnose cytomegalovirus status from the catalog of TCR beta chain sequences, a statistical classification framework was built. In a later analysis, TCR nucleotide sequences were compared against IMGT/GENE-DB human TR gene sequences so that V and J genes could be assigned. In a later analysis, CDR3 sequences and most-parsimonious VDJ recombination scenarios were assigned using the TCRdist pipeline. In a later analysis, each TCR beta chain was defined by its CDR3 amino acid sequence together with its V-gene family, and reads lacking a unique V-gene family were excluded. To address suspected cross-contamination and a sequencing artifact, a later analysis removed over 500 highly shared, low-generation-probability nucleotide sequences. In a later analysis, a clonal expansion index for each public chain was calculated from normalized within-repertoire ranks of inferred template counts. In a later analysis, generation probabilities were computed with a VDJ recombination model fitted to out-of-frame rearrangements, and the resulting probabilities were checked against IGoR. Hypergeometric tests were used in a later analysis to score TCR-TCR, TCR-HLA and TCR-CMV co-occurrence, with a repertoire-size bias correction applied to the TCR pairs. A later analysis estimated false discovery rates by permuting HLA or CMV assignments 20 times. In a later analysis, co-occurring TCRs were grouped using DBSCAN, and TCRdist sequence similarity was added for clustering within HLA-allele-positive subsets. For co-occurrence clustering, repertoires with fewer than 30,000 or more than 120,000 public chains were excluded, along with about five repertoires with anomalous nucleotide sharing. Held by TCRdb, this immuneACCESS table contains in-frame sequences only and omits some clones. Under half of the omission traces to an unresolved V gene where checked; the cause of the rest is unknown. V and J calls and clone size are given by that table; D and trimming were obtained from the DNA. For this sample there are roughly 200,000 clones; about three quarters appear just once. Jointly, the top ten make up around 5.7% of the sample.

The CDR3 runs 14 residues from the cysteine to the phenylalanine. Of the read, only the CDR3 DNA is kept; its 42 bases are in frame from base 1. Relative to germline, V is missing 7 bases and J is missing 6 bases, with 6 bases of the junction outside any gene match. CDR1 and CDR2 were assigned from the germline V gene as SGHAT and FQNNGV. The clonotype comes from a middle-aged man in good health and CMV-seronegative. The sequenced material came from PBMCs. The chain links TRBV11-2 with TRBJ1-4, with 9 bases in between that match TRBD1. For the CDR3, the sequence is CASTRQGEDEKLFF. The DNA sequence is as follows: TGTGCCAGCACCAGACAGGGGGAGGATGAAAAACTGTTTTTT.